A selection of T cell receptor beta chains follows, all from one sample in a study of blood T cell repertoires in COVID-19. Profiled with immunoSEQ multiplex PCR; TCRdb holds only in-frame clones, not every one. Of about 170,000 clones in the sample, more than 75% are singletons; the top ten hold about 4%. Sequenced input: peripheral blood. These receptors all come from a man aged 18 to 35 with active or convalescent COVID-19. Both conserved end residues are trimmed from each CDR3. Each record gives: V gene, J gene, D gene, CDR3 protein. A D gene is named only where the DNA matches it firmly.

v_gene: TRBV18; j_gene: TRBJ2-2; d_gene: -; CDR3aa: ASSPWRSYPGELF
v_gene: TRBV5-6; j_gene: TRBJ1-2; d_gene: TRBD1; CDR3aa: ASSSTGGETYGYT
v_gene: TRBV24-1; j_gene: TRBJ1-5; d_gene: -; CDR3aa: ATSDSLGLSNQPQH
v_gene: TRBV6-5; j_gene: TRBJ1-5; d_gene: TRBD1; CDR3aa: ATRASGTGGQPQH
v_gene: TRBV7-8; j_gene: TRBJ2-5; d_gene: TRBD2; CDR3aa: ASRRSGGEETQY
v_gene: TRBV5-5; j_gene: TRBJ2-5; d_gene: TRBD1; CDR3aa: ASSPWTGQETQY
v_gene: TRBV10-3; j_gene: TRBJ2-1; d_gene: TRBD2; CDR3aa: AISGTSGGNEQF
v_gene: TRBV2; j_gene: TRBJ2-1; d_gene: TRBD1; CDR3aa: ASTPTGGAFIGEQF
v_gene: TRBV28; j_gene: TRBJ1-6; d_gene: -; CDR3aa: ASKRGPLYNSPLH
v_gene: TRBV6-5; j_gene: TRBJ1-2; d_gene: -; CDR3aa: ASSYGQTNYGYT
v_gene: TRBV9; j_gene: TRBJ2-7; d_gene: TRBD1; CDR3aa: ASSVRGTGKY
v_gene: TRBV2; j_gene: TRBJ1-5; d_gene: -; CDR3aa: ASSKSYSNQPQH
v_gene: TRBV14; j_gene: TRBJ1-2; d_gene: -; CDR3aa: ATKKGGGYT
v_gene: TRBV7-9; j_gene: TRBJ2-1; d_gene: TRBD2; CDR3aa: ASSSLAGGAYNEQF
v_gene: TRBV9; j_gene: TRBJ2-1; d_gene: -; CDR3aa: ASSVAGGLNNEQF
v_gene: TRBV28; j_gene: TRBJ2-1; d_gene: TRBD2; CDR3aa: ASSIPAGGLNEQF